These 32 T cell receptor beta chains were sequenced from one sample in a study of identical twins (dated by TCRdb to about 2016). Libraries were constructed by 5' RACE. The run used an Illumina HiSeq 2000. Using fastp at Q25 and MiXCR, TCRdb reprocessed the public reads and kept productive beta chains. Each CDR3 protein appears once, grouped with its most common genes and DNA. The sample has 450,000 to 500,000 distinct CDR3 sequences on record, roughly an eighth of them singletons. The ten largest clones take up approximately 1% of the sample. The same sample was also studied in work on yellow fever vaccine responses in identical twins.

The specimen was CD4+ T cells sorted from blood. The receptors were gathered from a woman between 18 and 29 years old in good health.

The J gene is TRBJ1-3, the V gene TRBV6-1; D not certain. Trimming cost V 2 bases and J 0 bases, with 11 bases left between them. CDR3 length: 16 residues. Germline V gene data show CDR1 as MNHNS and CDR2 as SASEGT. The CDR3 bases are TGTGCCAGCAGTGAACAGCTGGGGAGCTCTGGAAACACCATATATTTT. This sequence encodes CASSEQLGSSGNTIYF.

CDR3 sequence: CASSLLDYNEQFF. CDR3 nucleotide sequence: TGTGCCAGCAGCTTATTGGATTACAATGAGCAGTTCTTC. V gene TRBV7-2 combines with J gene TRBJ2-1; no reliable D call. Deletions cut 2 bases from V and 4 bases from J, with 6 bases between. The germline gives CDR1 SGHTA, CDR2 FQGNSA. The CDR3 contains 13 residues. Full variable domain (missing parts from reference TRBV7-2 and TRBJ2-1): GAGVSQSPSNKVTEKGKDVELRCDPISGHTALYWYRQSLGQGLEFLIYFQGNSAPDKSGLPSDRFSAERTGGSVSTLTIQRTQQEDSAVYLCASSLLDYNEQFFGPGTRLTVL.

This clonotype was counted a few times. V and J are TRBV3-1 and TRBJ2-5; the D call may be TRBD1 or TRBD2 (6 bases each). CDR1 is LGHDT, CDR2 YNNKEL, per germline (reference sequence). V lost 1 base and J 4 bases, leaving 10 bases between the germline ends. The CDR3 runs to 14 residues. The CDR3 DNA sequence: TGTGCCAGCAGCCAAGGGACAGCGGGAGAGACCCAGTACTTC. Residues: CASSQGTAGETQYF.

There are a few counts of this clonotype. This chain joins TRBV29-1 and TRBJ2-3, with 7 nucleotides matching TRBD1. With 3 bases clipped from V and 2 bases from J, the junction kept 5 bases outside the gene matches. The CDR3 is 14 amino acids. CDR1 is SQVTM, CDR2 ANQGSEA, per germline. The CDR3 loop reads CSVEPGQNTDTQYF. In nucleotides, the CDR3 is TGCAGCGTTGAGCCGGGACAGAACACAGATACGCAGTATTTT.

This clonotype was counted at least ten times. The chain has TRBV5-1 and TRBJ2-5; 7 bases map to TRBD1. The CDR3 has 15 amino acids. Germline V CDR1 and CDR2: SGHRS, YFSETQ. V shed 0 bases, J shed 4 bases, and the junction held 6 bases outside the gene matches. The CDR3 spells CASSLGSAGGETQYF. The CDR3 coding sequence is TGCGCCAGCAGCTTGGGGTCGGCAGGGGGAGAGACCCAGTACTTC.

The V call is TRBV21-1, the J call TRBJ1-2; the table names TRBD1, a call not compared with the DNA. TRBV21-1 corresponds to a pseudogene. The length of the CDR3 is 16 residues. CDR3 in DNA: TGTGCCAGCAGCAAGTGTTCAGGGGGCAAGAACTATGGCTACACCTTC. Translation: CASSKCSGGKNYGYTF.

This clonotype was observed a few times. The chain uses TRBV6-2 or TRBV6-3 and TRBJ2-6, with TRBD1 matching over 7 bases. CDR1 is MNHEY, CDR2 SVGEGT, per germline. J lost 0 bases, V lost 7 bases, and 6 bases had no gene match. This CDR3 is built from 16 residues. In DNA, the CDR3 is TGTGCCAGCAAGGATCACAGGGGCTCTGGGGCCAACGTCCTGACTTTC. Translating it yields CASKDHRGSGANVLTF.

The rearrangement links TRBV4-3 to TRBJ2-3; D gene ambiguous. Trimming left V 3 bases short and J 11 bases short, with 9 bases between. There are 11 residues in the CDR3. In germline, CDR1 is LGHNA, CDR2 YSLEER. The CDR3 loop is CASSQATEQYF. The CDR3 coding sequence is TGCGCCAGCAGCCAGGCGACGGAGCAGTATTTT.

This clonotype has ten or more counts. This CDR3 reads CASSPGTDYEQYF. Written as DNA, the CDR3 is TGTGCCAGCTCACCCGGGACGGATTACGAGCAGTACTTC. The chain recombines TRBV18 with TRBJ2-7; perhaps D is TRBD1 or TRBD2 (5 bases each). Germline-derived CDR1 and CDR2 are KGHSH and LQKENI. The germline V and J ends were trimmed by 3 bases and 4 bases, with 10 bases remaining between them. The CDR3 loop spans 13 amino acids.

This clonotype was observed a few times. The CDR3 protein is CASSQRRGEPQHF. The DNA of the CDR3 is TGTGCCAGCAGCCAACGGAGGGGGGAGCCCCAGCATTTT. This chain links TRBV3-1 with TRBJ1-5; possible D gene TRBD1, 6 bases. Trimming stripped 2 bases from V and 8 bases from J, with 10 bases between. CDR3 length: 13 residues. Germline V lookup: CDR1 LGHDT, CDR2 YNNKEL (reference sequence). Drawing the rest from reference TRBV3-1 and TRBJ1-5, the complete variable domain is DTAVSQTPKYLVTQMGNDKSIKCEQNLGHDTMYWYKQDSKKFLKIMFSYNNKELIINETVPNRFSPKSPDKAHLNLHINSLELGDSAVYFCASSQRRGEPQHFGDGTRLSIL.

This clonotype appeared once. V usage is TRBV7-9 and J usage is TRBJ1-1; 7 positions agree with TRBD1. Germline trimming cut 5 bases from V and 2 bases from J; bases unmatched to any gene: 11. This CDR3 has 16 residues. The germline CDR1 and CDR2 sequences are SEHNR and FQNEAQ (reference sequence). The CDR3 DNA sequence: TGTGCCAGCAGCCCGCAGACAGGGATTATTAACACTGAAGCTTTCTTT. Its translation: CASSPQTGIINTEAFF.

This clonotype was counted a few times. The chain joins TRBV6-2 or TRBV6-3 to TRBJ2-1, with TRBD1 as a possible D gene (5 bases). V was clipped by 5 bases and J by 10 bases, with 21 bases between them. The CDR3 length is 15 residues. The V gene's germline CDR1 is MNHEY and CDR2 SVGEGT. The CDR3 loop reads CASSQTTRQYSEQFF. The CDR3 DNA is TGTGCCAGCAGTCAAACGACGAGACAGTATTCGGAGCAGTTCTTC.

DNA for the CDR3: TGTGCCACCAGCAGAGTGGGGGGTGAGCAGTTCTTC. It encodes CATSRVGGEQFF. V usage is TRBV15 and J usage is TRBJ2-1; D perhaps matches TRBD2 (6 bases). Germline V gene lookup returns CDR1 LNHNV and CDR2 YYDKDF (reference sequence). Trimming left V 1 base short and J 9 bases short, with 7 bases between. This CDR3 has 12 amino acids.

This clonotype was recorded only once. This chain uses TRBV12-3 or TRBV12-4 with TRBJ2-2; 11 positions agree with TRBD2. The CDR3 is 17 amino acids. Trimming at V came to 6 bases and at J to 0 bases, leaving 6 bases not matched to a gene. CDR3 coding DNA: TGTGCCAGCAGATCCGGACTAGCGGGTTCGAACACCGGGGAGCTGTTTTTT. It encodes CASRSGLAGSNTGELFF.

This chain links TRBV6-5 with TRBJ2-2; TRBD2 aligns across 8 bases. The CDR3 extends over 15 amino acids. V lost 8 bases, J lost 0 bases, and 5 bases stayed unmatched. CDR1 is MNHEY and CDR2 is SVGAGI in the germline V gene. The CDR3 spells CASCWRGANTGELFF. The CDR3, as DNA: TGTGCCAGCTGTTGGCGGGGGGCGAACACCGGGGAGCTGTTTTTT.

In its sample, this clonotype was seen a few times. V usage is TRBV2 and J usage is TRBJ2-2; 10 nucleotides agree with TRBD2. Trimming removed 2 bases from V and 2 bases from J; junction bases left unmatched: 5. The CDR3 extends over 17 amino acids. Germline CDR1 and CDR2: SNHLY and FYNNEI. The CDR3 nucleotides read TGTGCCAGCAGTGAATCTAGCGGGGGCCCCAACACCGGGGAGCTGTTTTTT. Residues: CASSESSGGPNTGELFF.

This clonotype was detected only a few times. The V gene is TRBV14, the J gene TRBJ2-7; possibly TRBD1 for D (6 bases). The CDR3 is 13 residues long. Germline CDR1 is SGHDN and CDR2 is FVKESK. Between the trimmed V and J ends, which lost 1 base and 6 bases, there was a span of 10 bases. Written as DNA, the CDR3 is TGTGCCAGCAGCCAAGCGGGGACACGCGAGCAGTACTTC. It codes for CASSQAGTREQYF.

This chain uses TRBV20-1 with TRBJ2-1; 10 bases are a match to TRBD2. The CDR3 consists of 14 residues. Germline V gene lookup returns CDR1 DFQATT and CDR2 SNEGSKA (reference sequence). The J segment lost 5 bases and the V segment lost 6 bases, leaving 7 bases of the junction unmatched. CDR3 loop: CSAKGLAGDNEQFF. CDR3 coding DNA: TGCAGTGCCAAGGGTCTAGCGGGAGACAATGAGCAGTTCTTC.

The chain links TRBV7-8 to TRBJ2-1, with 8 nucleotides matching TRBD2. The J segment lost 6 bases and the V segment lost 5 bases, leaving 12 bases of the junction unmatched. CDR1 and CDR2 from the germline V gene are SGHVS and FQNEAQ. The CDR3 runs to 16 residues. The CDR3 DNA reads TGTGCCAGCAGCCGAGGGGGACTAGGAACCCCCAATGAGCAGTTCTTC. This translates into CASSRGGLGTPNEQFF.

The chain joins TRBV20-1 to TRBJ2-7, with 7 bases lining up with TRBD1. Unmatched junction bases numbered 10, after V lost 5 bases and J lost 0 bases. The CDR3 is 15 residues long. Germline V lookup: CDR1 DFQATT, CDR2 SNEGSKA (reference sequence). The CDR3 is CSAVNPGQTSYEQYF. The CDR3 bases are TGCAGTGCTGTCAACCCGGGACAGACCTCCTACGAGCAGTACTTC.

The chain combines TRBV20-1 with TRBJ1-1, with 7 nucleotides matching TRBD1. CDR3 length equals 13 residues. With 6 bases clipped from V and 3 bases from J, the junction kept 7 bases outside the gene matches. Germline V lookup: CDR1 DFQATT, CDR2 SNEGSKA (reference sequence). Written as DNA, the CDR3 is TGCAGTGCCGAACAGGGGACAGACACTGAAGCTTTCTTT. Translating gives CSAEQGTDTEAFF.

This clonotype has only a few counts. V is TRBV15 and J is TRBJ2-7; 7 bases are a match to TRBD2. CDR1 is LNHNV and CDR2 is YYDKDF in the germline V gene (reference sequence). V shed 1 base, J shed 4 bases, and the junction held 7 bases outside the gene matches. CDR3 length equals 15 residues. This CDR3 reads CATSRVGKRDYEQYF. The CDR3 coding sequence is TGTGCCACCAGCAGAGTGGGGAAGCGGGATTACGAGCAGTACTTC.

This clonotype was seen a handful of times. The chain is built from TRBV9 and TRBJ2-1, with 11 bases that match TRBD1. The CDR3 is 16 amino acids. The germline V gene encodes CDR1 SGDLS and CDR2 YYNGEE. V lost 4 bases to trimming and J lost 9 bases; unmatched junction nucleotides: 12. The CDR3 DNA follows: TGTGCCAGCAGCCTCCAAGGACAGGGGGCGAAGGGTGAGCAGTTCTTC. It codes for CASSLQGQGAKGEQFF.

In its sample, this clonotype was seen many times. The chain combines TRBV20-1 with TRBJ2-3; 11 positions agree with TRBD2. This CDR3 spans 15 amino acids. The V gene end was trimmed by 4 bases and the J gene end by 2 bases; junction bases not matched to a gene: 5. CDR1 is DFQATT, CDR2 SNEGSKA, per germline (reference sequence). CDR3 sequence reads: CSATGTSGHTDTQYF. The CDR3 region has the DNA TGCAGTGCTACCGGGACTAGCGGACACACAGATACGCAGTATTTT.

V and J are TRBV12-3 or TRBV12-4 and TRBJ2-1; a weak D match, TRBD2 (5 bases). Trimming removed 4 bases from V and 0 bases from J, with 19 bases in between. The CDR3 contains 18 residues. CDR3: CASSSPLTERYSYNEQFF. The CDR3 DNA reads TGTGCCAGCAGTTCCCCCTTAACAGAGCGGTACTCCTACAATGAGCAGTTCTTC.

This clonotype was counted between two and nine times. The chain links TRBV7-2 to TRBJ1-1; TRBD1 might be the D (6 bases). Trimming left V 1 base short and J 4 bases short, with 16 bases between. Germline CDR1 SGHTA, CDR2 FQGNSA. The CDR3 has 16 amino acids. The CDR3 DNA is TGTGCCAGCAGCTTAGTCCGGGGAAGGGGGGGCACTGAAGCTTTCTTT. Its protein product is CASSLVRGRGGTEAFF.

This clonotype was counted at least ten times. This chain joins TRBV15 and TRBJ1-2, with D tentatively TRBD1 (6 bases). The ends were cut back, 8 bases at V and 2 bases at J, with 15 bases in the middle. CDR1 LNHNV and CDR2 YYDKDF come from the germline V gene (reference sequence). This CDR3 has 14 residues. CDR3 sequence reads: CATSQDRSNYGYTF. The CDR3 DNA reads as TGTGCCACCTCACAGGACAGATCCAACTATGGCTACACCTTC.

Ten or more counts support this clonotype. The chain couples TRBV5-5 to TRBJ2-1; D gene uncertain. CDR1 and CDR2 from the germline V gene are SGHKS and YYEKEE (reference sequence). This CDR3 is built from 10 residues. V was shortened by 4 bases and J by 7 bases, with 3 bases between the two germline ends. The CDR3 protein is CASSNNEQFF. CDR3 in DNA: TGTGCCAGCAGCAATAATGAGCAGTTCTTC. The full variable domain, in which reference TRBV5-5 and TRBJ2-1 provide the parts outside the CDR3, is DAGVTQSPTHLIKTRGQQVTLRCSPISGHKSVSWYQQVLGQGPQFIFQYYEKEERGRGNFPDRFSARQFPNYSSELNVNALLLGDSALYLCASSNNEQFFGPGTRLTVL.

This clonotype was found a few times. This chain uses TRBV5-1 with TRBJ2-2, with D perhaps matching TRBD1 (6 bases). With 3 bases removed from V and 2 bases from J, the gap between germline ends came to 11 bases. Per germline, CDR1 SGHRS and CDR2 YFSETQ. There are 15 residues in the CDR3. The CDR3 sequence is CASSSRQANTGELFF. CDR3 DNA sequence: TGCGCCAGCAGCTCCCGACAGGCAAACACCGGGGAGCTGTTTTTT.

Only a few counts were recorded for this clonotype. This CDR3 is CATSNGRGDYGYTF. CDR3 nucleotide sequence: TGTGCCACCAGCAACGGCAGGGGAGACTATGGCTACACCTTC. The V gene is TRBV15, the J gene TRBJ1-2; a possible D gene is TRBD1 (6 bases). V was shortened by 4 bases and J by 3 bases, with 12 bases between the two germline ends. The CDR3 extends over 14 amino acids. CDR1 and CDR2 (germline): LNHNV, YYDKDF (reference sequence).

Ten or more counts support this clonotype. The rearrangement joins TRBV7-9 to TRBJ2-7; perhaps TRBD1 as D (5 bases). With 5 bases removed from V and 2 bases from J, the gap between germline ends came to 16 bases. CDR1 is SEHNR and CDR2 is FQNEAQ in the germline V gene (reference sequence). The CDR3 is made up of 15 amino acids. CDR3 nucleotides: TGTGCCAGCAGCACTACAGACAGTACACCCTACGAGCAGTACTTC. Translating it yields CASSTTDSTPYEQYF.

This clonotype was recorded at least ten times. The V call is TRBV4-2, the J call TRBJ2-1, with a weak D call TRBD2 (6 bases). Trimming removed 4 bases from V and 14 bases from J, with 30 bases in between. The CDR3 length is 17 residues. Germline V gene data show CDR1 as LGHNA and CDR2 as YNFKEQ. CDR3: CASSPSVLADDTTGKFF. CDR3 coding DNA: TGTGCCAGCAGCCCCTCCGTATTAGCGGACGACACCACCGGCAAGTTCTTC.